Included here is one T cell receptor beta chain sequence, with context. These data belong to a study of blood T cell repertoires in COVID-19. In the study overall: There were acute and convalescent COVID-19 samples, and they came from the United States, Italy and Spain.

Assay: immunoSEQ multiplex PCR; the TCRdb copy retains only in-frame clones and omits some. The data show over 250,000 clones, around 90% seen once. Germline values: CDR1 MNHEY, CDR2 SMNVEV (reference sequence). The V end was cut by 6 bases, the J end by 7 bases, with 16 bases between. CDR3 size: 14 residues. The sequenced material came from peripheral blood. The TCR sequence derives from a person aged 18 to 35 with COVID-19, enrolled during active disease. The chain links TRBV27 to TRBJ2-1; D possibly corresponds to TRBD2 (5 bases). The DNA for the CDR3 is TGTGCCAGCAGACCGGACGGGATCATGAATGAGCAGTTCTTC. This gives the protein CASRPDGIMNEQFF.